This T cell receptor (beta chain) was sequenced for a study of cytomegalovirus exposure and HLA in healthy donors. Overall study results and limits: Sequencing probably produced one cluster of sequence variants that were highly shared.

13 Jbeta primers and 60 Vbeta primers were used for the PCR. The assay was immunoSEQ multiplex PCR, and TCRdb's table has in-frame clones only and misses some. The sample contains around 140,000 clones, 72% of which appear only once. This clone was detected only once. Its antigen is currently unknown. Germline V lookup: CDR1 SGHDT, CDR2 YYEEEE. The ends were cut back, 4 bases at V and 4 bases at J, with 20 bases in the middle. This CDR3 has 16 amino acids. This clonotype originated in a man aged 45 to 65 in good health and CMV-seropositive. This sequence joins TRBV5-6 and TRBJ1-1, with TRBD1 as a possible D gene (6 bases). Sequences were obtained from PBMCs. The CDR3 region is CASSAAPGRGATEAFF. The CDR3 coding sequence is TGTGCCAGCAGCGCCGCTCCGGGACGGGGGGCCACTGAAGCTTTCTTT.